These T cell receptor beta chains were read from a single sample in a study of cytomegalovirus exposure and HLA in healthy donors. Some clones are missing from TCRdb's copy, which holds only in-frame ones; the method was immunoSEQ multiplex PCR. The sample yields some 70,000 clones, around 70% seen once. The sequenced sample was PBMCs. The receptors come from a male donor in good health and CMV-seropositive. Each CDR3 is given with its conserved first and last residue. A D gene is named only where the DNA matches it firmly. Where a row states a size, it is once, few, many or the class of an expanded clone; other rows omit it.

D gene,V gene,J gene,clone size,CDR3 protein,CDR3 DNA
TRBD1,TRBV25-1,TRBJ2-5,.,CASSELGDRGQETQYF,TGTGCCAGCAGTGAATTAGGAGACAGGGGGCAGGAGACCCAGTACTTC
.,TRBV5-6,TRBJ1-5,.,CASSLAGYQPQHF,TGTGCCAGCAGCTTGGCCGGTTATCAGCCCCAGCATTTT
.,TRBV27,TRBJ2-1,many,CASRPTGRYNEQFF,TGTGCCAGCAGGCCTACAGGACGGTACAATGAGCAGTTCTTC
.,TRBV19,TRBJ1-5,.,CASSIEGLRAQHF,TGTGCCAGTAGTATAGAGGGTCTCCGGGCCCAGCATTTT
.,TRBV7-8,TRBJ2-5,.,CASSLEPGGQETQYF,TGTGCCAGCAGCTTAGAACCCGGTGGCCAAGAGACCCAGTACTTC
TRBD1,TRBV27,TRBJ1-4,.,CASRSGGGAAGEKLFF,TGTGCCAGCAGGTCAGGGGGTGGGGCAGCAGGTGAAAAACTGTTTTTT
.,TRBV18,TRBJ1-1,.,CASSNQDNTEAFF,TGTGCCAGCTCAAATCAGGATAACACTGAAGCTTTCTTT
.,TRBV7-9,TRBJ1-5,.,CSSSLAGSNQPQHF,TGTTCCAGCAGCTTGGCGGGGAGCAATCAGCCCCAGCATTTT
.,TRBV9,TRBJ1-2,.,CASSVASNYGYTF,TGTGCCAGCAGCGTAGCCTCTAACTATGGCTACACCTTC
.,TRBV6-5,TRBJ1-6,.,CATRVFNSPLHF,TGTGCCACCCGGGTGTTTAATTCACCCCTCCACTTT
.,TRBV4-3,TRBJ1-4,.,CASSQDGGGANEKLFF,TGCGCCAGCAGCCAAGATGGGGGGGGCGCAAATGAAAAACTGTTTTTT
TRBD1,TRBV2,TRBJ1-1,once,CASSRRGSNTEAFF,TGTGCCAGCAGCCGCAGGGGGTCGAACACTGAAGCTTTCTTT
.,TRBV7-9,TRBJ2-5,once,CSSSLGDWSQYF,TGTTCCAGCAGCTTAGGCGATTGGTCCCAGTACTTC
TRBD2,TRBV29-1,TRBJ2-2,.,CSVELAGGRDGELFF,TGCAGCGTTGAGCTAGCGGGGGGTCGGGACGGGGAGCTGTTTTTT
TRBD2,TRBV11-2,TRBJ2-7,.,CASSFGTSGYEQYF,TGTGCCAGCAGCTTTGGGACTAGCGGTTACGAGCAGTACTTC
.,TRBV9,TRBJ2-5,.,CASSAHGVVGGTSRGQETQYF,TGTGCCAGCAGCGCGCACGGGGTAGTTGGCGGGACCTCACGGGGTCAAGAGACCCAGTACTTC
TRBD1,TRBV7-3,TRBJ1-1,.,CASSSQGAYTEAFF,TGTGCCAGCAGCTCACAGGGGGCATACACTGAAGCTTTCTTT
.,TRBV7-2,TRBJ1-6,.,CASSLDFSPLHF,TGTGCCAGCAGCTTAGACTTTTCACCCCTCCACTTT
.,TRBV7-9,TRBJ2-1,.,CASSLGGRLSSYNEQFF,TGTGCCAGCAGCTTAGGGGGGAGGCTCAGCTCCTACAATGAGCAGTTCTTC
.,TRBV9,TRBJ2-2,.,CASSVAPSRGNTGELFF,TGTGCCAGCAGCGTAGCACCATCTAGGGGGAACACCGGGGAGCTGTTTTTT
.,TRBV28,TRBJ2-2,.,CASRATNTGELFF,TGTGCCAGTAGAGCAACGAACACCGGGGAGCTGTTTTTT
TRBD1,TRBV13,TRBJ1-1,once,CASSPGQDVTEAFF,TGTGCCAGCAGCCCGGGACAGGACGTCACTGAAGCTTTCTTT
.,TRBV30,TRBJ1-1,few,CAWSVFARRAFF,TGTGCCTGGAGTGTTTTTGCCAGAAGAGCTTTCTTT
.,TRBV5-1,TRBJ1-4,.,CASSFGGGGSEKLFF,TGCGCCAGCAGCTTTGGAGGCGGGGGCAGTGAAAAACTGTTTTTT